This TCR beta chain was found in a study of shared clonotypes between healthy human individuals. This CDR3 comprises 18 residues. The germline V gene has CDR1 LNHDA and CDR2 SQIVND (reference sequence). V lost 2 bases and J lost 0, with 17 bases in between. Every unsorted PBMC PCR replicate was loaded with around 270 ng DNA, 25,000 to 30,000 T cell genomes. Method: immunoSEQ multiplex PCR; TCRdb's copy keeps in-frame clones and lacks some. Counted here are 450,000 to 500,000 clones, 60% to 85% occurring once; the ten biggest clones make up over 10%. This receptor was taken from a middle-aged woman in good health. Some clones in this sample may be carry-over from other donors' samples. This chain uses TRBV19 with TRBJ1-3; perhaps TRBD1 as D (5 bases). Input material: PBMCs. The chain's CDR3 is CASSISSGRQSSGNTIYF. Here the CDR3 DNA reads TGTGCCAGTAGTATATCTTCGGGACGGCAAAGCTCTGGAAACACCATATATTTT.